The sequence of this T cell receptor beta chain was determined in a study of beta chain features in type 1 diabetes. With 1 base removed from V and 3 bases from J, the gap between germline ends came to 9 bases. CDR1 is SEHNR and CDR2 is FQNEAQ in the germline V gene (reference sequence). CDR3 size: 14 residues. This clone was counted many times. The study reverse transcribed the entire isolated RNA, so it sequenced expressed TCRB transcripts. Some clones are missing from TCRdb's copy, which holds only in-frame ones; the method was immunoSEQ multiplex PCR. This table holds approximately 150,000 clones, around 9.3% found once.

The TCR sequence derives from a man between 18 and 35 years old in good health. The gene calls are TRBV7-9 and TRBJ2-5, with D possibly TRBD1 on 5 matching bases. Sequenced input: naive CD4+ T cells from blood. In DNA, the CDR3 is TGTGCCAGCAGCTTAGGGCAGGGTGAAGAGACCCAGTACTTC. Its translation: CASSLGQGEETQYF. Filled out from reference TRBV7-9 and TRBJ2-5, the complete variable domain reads DTGVSQNPRHKITKRGQNVTFRCDPISEHNRLYWYRQTLGQGPEFLTYFQNEAQLEKSRLLSDRFSAERPKGSFSTLEIQRTEQGDSAMYLCASSLGQGEETQYFGPGTRLLVL.